Following are 10 T cell receptor beta chains from one sample sequenced in a study of T cell changes during pregnancy in multiple sclerosis. Generated by immunoSEQ multiplex PCR, the TCRdb table keeps only in-frame clones and is missing some. The sample lists tens of thousands of clones; nearly 90% were seen once. Sequences were derived from CD4+ T cells from peripheral blood mononuclear cells, sampled in the first trimester of pregnancy. The source is a female donor with multiple sclerosis, enrolled in a pregnancy study.

The chain links TRBV19 to TRBJ2-7, with 8 bases identical to TRBD2. The trim removed 8 bases at V and 2 bases at J, leaving 8 bases unmatched. CDR1 is LNHDA and CDR2 is SQIVND in the germline V gene (reference sequence). This CDR3 is 14 amino acids long. DNA for the CDR3: TGTGCCAGTCGATTGGACGGGGGGGCCTACGAGCAGTACTTC. Amino acid sequence: CASRLDGGAYEQYF.

The sample holds a few counts of this clone. The J gene is TRBJ1-3, the V gene TRBV30; tentative D call: TRBD1 (5 bases). This CDR3 is built from 16 residues. CDR1 and CDR2 from the germline V gene are GTSNPN and SVGIG (reference sequence). The V end was cut by 4 bases, the J end by 0 bases, with 16 bases between. CDR3 bases: TGTGCCTGGATGAGTTGGGGCAGGCGCTCTGGAAACACCATATATTTT. Translating gives CAWMSWGRRSGNTIYF.

The chain recombines TRBV14 with TRBJ1-1, with D perhaps matching TRBD1 (5 bases). The germline V gene has CDR1 SGHDN and CDR2 FVKESK. This CDR3 has 14 residues. Between the trimmed V and J ends, which lost 4 bases and 5 bases, there was a span of 14 bases. The CDR3: CASSPPGGGTEAFF. Here the CDR3 DNA reads TGTGCCAGCAGCCCCCCCGGGGGAGGGACTGAAGCTTTCTTT.

This rearrangement joins TRBV5-1 to TRBJ2-7, with TRBD1 identical over 7 bases. This CDR3 comprises 14 residues. Germline V gives CDR1 SGHRS, CDR2 YFSETQ. The ends lost 0 bases at V and 3 bases at J; junction bases unmatched: 3. CDR3 DNA: TGCGCCAGCAGCTTGGGACGGGACAGCTACGAGCAGTACTTC. As protein: CASSLGRDSYEQYF.

V usage is TRBV21-1 and J usage is TRBJ1-1. TRBV21-1 is termed a pseudogene. This CDR3 is built from 17 residues. The CDR3 DNA sequence: TGTGCCAGCAGCAATGGAAGAAGACCCCGAGGATACACTGAAGCTTTCTTT. It specifies CASSNGRRPRGYTEAFF.

This clone was counted a few times. The V call is TRBV6-4, the J call TRBJ1-1; D not resolved. Trimming took off 4 bases at V and 3 bases at J, with 9 bases between the two ends. This CDR3 has 13 residues. Germline CDR1 reads MRHNA; CDR2 reads SNTAGT. The CDR3 here is CASSVEGDTEAFF. The CDR3 bases are TGTGCCAGCAGTGTTGAGGGCGACACTGAAGCTTTCTTT.

The J gene is TRBJ1-5, the V gene TRBV7-6, with D uncertain. V was cut by 2 bases and J by 7 bases, with 12 bases left in between. The CDR3 spans 14 residues. Germline lookup yields CDR1 SGHVS and CDR2 FNYEAQ. The DNA for the CDR3 is TGTGCCAGCAGCTTAACGGGTAGCGGCCAGCCCCAGCATTTT. Translating it yields CASSLTGSGQPQHF.

This clone was recorded once. This chain joins TRBV10-1 and TRBJ2-3, with 12 positions matching TRBD1. The V gene end was trimmed by 0 bases and the J gene end by 4 bases; junction bases not matched to a gene: 5. Germline assignment: CDR1 WNHNN and CDR2 SYGVQD (reference sequence). This CDR3 region has 17 residues. CDR3 nucleotides: TGCGCCAGCAGTGAGTCCGGGACAGGGGGCGACGCAGATACGCAGTATTTT. Protein product: CASSESGTGGDADTQYF.

The chain links TRBV27 to TRBJ2-3; D unresolved. The germline V gene has CDR1 MNHEY and CDR2 SMNVEV (reference sequence). Trimming cost V 5 bases and J 6 bases, with 15 bases left between them. The CDR3 length is 14 residues. The CDR3 spells CASSPRLLADTQYF. The CDR3 region has the DNA TGTGCCAGCAGTCCAAGACTGCTGGCGGATACGCAGTATTTT.

The rearrangement links TRBV9 to TRBJ1-4, with TRBD1 matching over 12 bases. V was clipped by 3 bases and J by 7 bases; unmatched bases: 4. CDR3 length equals 15 residues. Germline V gene lookup returns CDR1 SGDLS and CDR2 YYNGEE. Here the CDR3 DNA reads TGTGCCAGCAGCGAGGGGACAGGGGGCGTTGAAAAACTGTTTTTT. It encodes CASSEGTGGVEKLFF.